These 3 T cell receptor beta chains were all obtained from the same sample, sequenced in a study of blood T cell repertoires in COVID-19. Some clones are missing from TCRdb's copy, which holds only in-frame ones; the method was immunoSEQ multiplex PCR. The sample has about 280,000 clones; over 75% are singletons. The sequencing input was peripheral blood. These receptors came from a human donor in a cohort sampled during active COVID-19.

The chain links TRBV7-3 to TRBJ2-1, with D maybe TRBD2 (6 bases). CDR3 length: 13 amino acids. Trimming took 5 bases from V and 5 from J, leaving 10 bases between them. CDR1 is SGHTA and CDR2 is FQGTGA in the germline V gene. CDR3 loop: CASSVSGNNEQFF. CDR3 nucleotides: TGTGCCAGCAGCGTTAGCGGAAACAATGAGCAGTTCTTC.

The chain couples TRBV6-1 to TRBJ1-1; TRBD1 might be the D (5 bases). Germline V gene data show CDR1 as MNHNS and CDR2 as SASEGT. The CDR3 covers 13 residues. V dropped 3 bases and J dropped 3 bases, with 8 bases sitting between them. As DNA, the CDR3 is TGTGCCAGCAGTGAGACAGACTACACTGAAGCTTTCTTT. Its protein is CASSETDYTEAFF.

This chain joins TRBV7-9 and TRBJ2-5; 8 bases agree with TRBD1. The CDR3 has 15 residues. The germline V gene has CDR1 SEHNR and CDR2 FQNEAQ (reference sequence). V trimming: 5 bases; J trimming: 6 bases; junction bases outside the gene matches: 11. DNA of the CDR3: TGTGCCAGCAGCCCCGCGCCCGGACAGGGAAAGACCCAGTACTTC. Translating it yields CASSPAPGQGKTQYF.